Listed below are T cell receptor beta chains from one sample, sequenced in a study of blood T cell repertoires in COVID-19. Libraries were prepared by immunoSEQ multiplex PCR; TCRdb keeps only in-frame clonotypes and omits some of them. The data hold around 200,000 clones, with around nine tenths observed a single time. Specimen: peripheral blood. The receptors come from a man aged 60 to 69 who had recovered from COVID-19. The CDR3 runs from the conserved cysteine through the conserved F or W. Size tells how often a clone was seen (once, few, many) or the class of an expanded clone, and some rows leave it out.

>TRBJ2-1|-|TRBV7-3
CASSPSGSGRVQGQFF
>TRBJ1-1|-|TRBV18
CASSYQEGSTEAFF
>TRBJ1-5|-|TRBV18
CASSPRQSVQPQHF
>TRBJ2-3|-|TRBV19
CASSTGQVSGAFTDTQYF
>TRBJ1-6|-|TRBV30
CAWSVQGYNSPLHF
>TRBJ1-1|-|TRBV2
CATGTGKTEAFF
>TRBJ2-2|-|TRBV19
CASSIDRIREGYTGELFF
>TRBJ1-2|-|TRBV15
CATRANRARKENGYTF
>TRBJ1-3|once|TRBV19
CASSPLTGVSGNTIYF
>TRBJ1-2|-|TRBV7-2
CASSAQGGNYGYTF
>TRBJ1-4|-|TRBV5-1
CASSLMGQIGEKLFF
>TRBJ1-2|-|TRBV6-1
CASSEARGQWVYGYTF
>TRBJ2-1|-|TRBV27
CASSFLGLVEKQFF
>TRBJ1-1|once|TRBV6-5
CASSYSRQYTEAFF
>TRBJ1-3|-|TRBV6-5
CASTPRTGSGNTIYF
>TRBJ2-7|few|TRBV27
CASSFTGTREQYF
>TRBJ1-5|-|TRBV7-2
CASSLREYQPQHF
>TRBJ2-4|-|TRBV9
CAPSAGELIQYF
>TRBJ2-4|-|TRBV4-2
CASSQTRQGNIQYF
>TRBJ2-1|-|TRBV20-1
CSAGVREQFF
>TRBJ2-1|-|TRBV5-1
CASSLWTGDEQFF
>TRBJ1-6|few|TRBV7-9
CASSRFTGAAAPLHF
>TRBJ2-7|-|TRBV4-2
CASSQGRQLPEQYF
>TRBJ2-1|-|TRBV7-3
CASSLTGRSEQFF
>TRBJ1-6|-|TRBV5-4
CASSSLSGQGVNSPLHF
>TRBJ1-2|once|TRBV12-3/TRBV12-4
CASSFEGREGYTF
>TRBJ2-7|-|TRBV7-2
CASSLVSGKYEQYF
>TRBJ1-1|-|TRBV2
CASSLGSATEAFF
>TRBJ2-1|-|TRBV5-1
CASSSTSGLYNEQFF
>TRBJ2-7|once|TRBV5-1
CASSFTGGDTYEQYF
>TRBJ1-4|-|TRBV4-1
CASSQGQGGHSRLVGEKLFF
>TRBJ2-5|-|TRBV5-1
CASSLDTSGFGGTQYF
>TRBJ1-1|-|TRBV18
CASSPQGGDTEAFF
>TRBJ2-7|-|TRBV19
CASSPPGTGAEQYF
>TRBJ1-2|few|TRBV6-5
CASIFTENYGYTF
>TRBJ2-1|-|TRBV19
CASRALGGGTYNEQFF
>TRBJ2-5|-|TRBV10-2
CASSPPSGGLETQYF
>TRBJ1-5|-|TRBV6-2/TRBV6-3
CASSNPNQPQHF
>TRBJ1-1|-|TRBV6-5
CASRDYRGTEAFF
>TRBJ2-1|once|TRBV7-3
CASSRTGTSGTYNEQFF
>TRBJ2-7|-|TRBV11-2
CASSHPGLANEQYF
>TRBJ2-3|-|TRBV5-4
CASSLEGGDTQYF
>TRBJ1-1|-|TRBV2
CASSETWSLRTEAFF
>TRBJ2-5|-|TRBV11-2
CASSFGGYQETQYF
>TRBJ1-3|-|TRBV5-1
CASSLQTGRVTGNTIYF
>TRBJ2-7|-|TRBV29-1
CSALKGRLQYF
>TRBJ2-6|-|TRBV7-3
CASSPIAETNSGANVLTF
>TRBJ1-1|-|TRBV27
CASSPRGTVNTEAFF
>TRBJ1-3|-|TRBV6-5
CASSLQGVSSGNTIYF
>TRBJ2-3|few|TRBV5-6
CASSPPGTRSTDTQYF
>TRBJ2-7|-|TRBV6-5
CASSYSRPDYEQYF
>TRBJ2-7|-|TRBV7-6
CASSLSGMEQGLSSYEQYF
>TRBJ2-3|-|TRBV30
CAWSGTSGRYPDTQYF
>TRBJ2-1|-|TRBV6-5
CASTAGSSYNEQFF